This entry lists 7 T cell receptor beta chains sequenced from one sample in a study of metastatic and nonmetastatic thyroid tumors. TCRdb reanalyzed the PCR reads via MiXCR. The table has 25,000 to 30,000 clones, about 20% seen once. Patients underwent thyroid surgery, and none had received any treatment before it. The specimen was blood. Receptors were obtained from a male donor with papillary thyroid cancer or a benign thyroid nodule (not recorded which). Some clones in this sample may be carry-over from other donors' samples.

Of note for this clone: A read error may be the cause here, since a much bigger clone is one base away. CDR3 sequence: CASSRRTGGLSEKLFF. CDR3 nucleotide sequence: TGTGCCAGCAGCCGGCGGACAGGCGGATTGAGTGAAAAACTGTTTTTT. The rearrangement uses TRBV7-9 and TRBJ1-4; TRBD1 aligns across 7 bases. Unmatched junction bases numbered 13, after V lost 5 bases and J lost 7 bases. There are 16 residues in the CDR3. CDR1 is SEHNR, CDR2 FQNEAQ, per germline (reference sequence).

This clone was seen repeatedly, ten times or more. The rearrangement links TRBV5-6 to TRBJ2-5; tentatively, D is TRBD2 (6 bases). Germline V gene sequence: CDR1 SGHDT, CDR2 YYEEEE. The CDR3 has 14 amino acids. V was shortened by 3 bases and J by 4 bases, with 13 bases between the two germline ends. This CDR3 is CASSSPSEGETQYF. The CDR3 nucleotides are TGTGCCAGCAGCTCTCCTAGCGAGGGAGAGACCCAGTACTTC.

The chain couples TRBV15 to TRBJ2-7; unclear D gene. Germline loops: CDR1 LNHNV, CDR2 YYDKDF (reference sequence). The CDR3 is 12 amino acids. V lost 8 bases to trimming and J lost 6 bases, with 14 bases between them. Here the CDR3 DNA reads TGTGCCACCCGCCAGGACCGCTCCGAGCAGTACTTC. The encoded protein is CATRQDRSEQYF.

Concerning this clone itself: The conserved closing phenylalanine or tryptophan is absent in this CDR3, likely reflecting a read error. The gene calls are TRBV6-2 or TRBV6-3 and TRBJ2-2; D not certain. CDR1 is MNHEY, CDR2 SVGEGT, per germline. There are 13 residues in the CDR3. Deletions cut 0 bases from V and 9 bases from J, with 8 bases between. The CDR3 nucleotides are TGTGCCAGCAGTTACTCGGAAACCAGGGAGCTGTTTCTT. This encodes CASSYSETRELFL.

This clone has a count of ten or more. At one boundary the junction diverges from the germline segment, which might be a read error. The chain recombines TRBV5-6 with TRBJ1-1; no clear D gene. Germline CDR1 SGHDT, CDR2 YYEEEE. This CDR3 comprises 15 residues. In nucleotides, the CDR3 is TGTGCCGGCAGCTTGGGTCTGGGAGAGGCCACTGAAGCTTTCTTT. As protein: CAGSLGLGEATEAFF.

In its sample, this clone was seen many times. CDR3 nucleotides: TGTGCCAGCAGCGCCTACGGGACGGACGACTATGGCTACACCTTC. Its translation: CASSAYGTDDYGYTF. This chain uses TRBV9 with TRBJ1-2, with TRBD1 as a possible D gene (5 bases). The CDR3 spans 15 residues. Per the germline V gene, CDR1 is SGDLS and CDR2 is YYNGEE. V gave up 3 bases and J gave up 3 bases, with 15 bases separating them.

This clone showed up many times. The CDR3, as DNA: TGTGCCATCAGTACGGGACAGGGGGGGAATCAGCCCCAGCATTTT. Protein sequence: CAISTGQGGNQPQHF. V is TRBV10-3 and J is TRBJ1-5; 11 nucleotides align to TRBD1. After removal of 5 bases from V and 4 bases from J, the junction contained 4 bases not matched to a gene. This CDR3 region has 15 residues. The V gene's germline CDR1 is ENHRY and CDR2 SYGVKD.